The T cell receptor beta chain under discussion was sequenced for a study of blood T cell repertoires in COVID-19. Study information: Some COVID-19 samples were acute and others convalescent; all came from the United States, Italy and Spain. Nucleic acid was either cDNA or gDNA, and it came from T cells, B-cell-depleted T cells, or PBMCs.

Here immunoSEQ multiplex PCR was the method, and the copy in TCRdb shows in-frame clones only, minus some. Here the sample spans around 64,000 clones, roughly 93% being singletons. The CDR3 is 16 amino acids. V lost 0 bases, J lost 2 bases, and 14 bases lay in between. Per germline, CDR1 LNHDA and CDR2 SQIVND (reference sequence). The sequence came from a human donor in a cohort sampled during active COVID-19. Sequenced: peripheral blood. The chain is built from TRBV19 and TRBJ2-7; TRBD2 is a possible D gene (5 bases). The CDR3 reads CASSIDAARAPYEQYF. Here the CDR3 DNA reads TGTGCCAGTAGTATAGATGCGGCGCGGGCGCCCTACGAGCAGTACTTC.